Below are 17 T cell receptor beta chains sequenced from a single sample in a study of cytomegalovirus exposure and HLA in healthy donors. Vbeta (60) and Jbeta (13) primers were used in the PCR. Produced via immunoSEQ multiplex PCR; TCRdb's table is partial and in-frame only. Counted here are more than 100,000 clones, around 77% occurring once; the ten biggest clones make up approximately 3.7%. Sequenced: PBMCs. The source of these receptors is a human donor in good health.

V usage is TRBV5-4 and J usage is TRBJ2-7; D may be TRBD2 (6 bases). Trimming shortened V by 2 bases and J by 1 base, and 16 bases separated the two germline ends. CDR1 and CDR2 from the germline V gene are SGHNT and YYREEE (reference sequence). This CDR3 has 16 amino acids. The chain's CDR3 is CASSFRDSYKSYEQYF. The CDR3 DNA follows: TGTGCCAGCAGCTTTCGGGACTCATATAAATCCTACGAGCAGTACTTC.

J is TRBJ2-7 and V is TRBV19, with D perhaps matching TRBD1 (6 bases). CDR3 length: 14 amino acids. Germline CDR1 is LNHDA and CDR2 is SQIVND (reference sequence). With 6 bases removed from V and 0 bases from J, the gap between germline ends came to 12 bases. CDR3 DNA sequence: TGTGCCAGTAGCGGGACATCGAGCTCCTACGAGCAGTACTTC. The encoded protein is CASSGTSSSYEQYF. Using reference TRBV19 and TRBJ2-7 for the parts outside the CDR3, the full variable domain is DGGITQSPKYLFRKEGQNVTLSCEQNLNHDAMYWYRQDPGQGLRLIYYSQIVNDFQKGDIAEGYSVSREKKESFPLTVTSAQKNPTAFYLCASSGTSSSYEQYFGPGTRLTVT.

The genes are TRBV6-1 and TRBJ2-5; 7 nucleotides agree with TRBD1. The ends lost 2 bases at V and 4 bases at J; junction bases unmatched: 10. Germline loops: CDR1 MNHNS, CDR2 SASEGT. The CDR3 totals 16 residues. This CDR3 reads CASSETLKGAGETQYF. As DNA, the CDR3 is TGTGCCAGCAGTGAAACATTGAAGGGGGCCGGAGAGACCCAGTACTTC.

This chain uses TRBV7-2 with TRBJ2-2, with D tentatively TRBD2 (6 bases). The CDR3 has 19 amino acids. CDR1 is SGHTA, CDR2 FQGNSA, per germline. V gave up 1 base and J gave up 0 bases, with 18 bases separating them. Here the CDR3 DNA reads TGTGCCAGCAGCTTAGAGGGGCGGGGAGGTCCTACGAACACCGGGGAGCTGTTTTTT. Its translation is CASSLEGRGGPTNTGELFF.

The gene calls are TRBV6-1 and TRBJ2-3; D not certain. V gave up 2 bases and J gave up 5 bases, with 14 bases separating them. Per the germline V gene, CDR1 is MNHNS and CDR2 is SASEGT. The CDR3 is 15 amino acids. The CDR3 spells CASSEPPPRGDTQYF. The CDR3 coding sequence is TGTGCCAGCAGTGAACCCCCCCCGAGAGGAGATACGCAGTATTTT.

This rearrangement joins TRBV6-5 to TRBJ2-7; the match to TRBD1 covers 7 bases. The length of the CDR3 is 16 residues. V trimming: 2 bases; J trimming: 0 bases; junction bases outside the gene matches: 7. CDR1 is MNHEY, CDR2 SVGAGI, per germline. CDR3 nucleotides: TGTGCCAGCAGTTACACAACAGGGGATACCTCCTACGAGCAGTACTTC. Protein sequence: CASSYTTGDTSYEQYF.

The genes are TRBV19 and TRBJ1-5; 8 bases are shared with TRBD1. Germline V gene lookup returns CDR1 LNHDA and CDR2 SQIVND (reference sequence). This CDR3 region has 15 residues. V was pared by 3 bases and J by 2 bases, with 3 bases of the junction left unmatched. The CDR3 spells CASSITTGGNQPQHF. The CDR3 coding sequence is TGTGCCAGTAGTATTACGACAGGGGGCAATCAGCCCCAGCATTTT.

The DNA for the CDR3 is TGTGCCAGCACCGGGGACACTTACACAGATACGCAGTATTTT. Its protein product is CASTGDTYTDTQYF. This chain links TRBV21-1 with TRBJ2-3; the DNA was not compared with TRBD1, the D call given in the table. TRBV21-1 is deemed a pseudogene. The CDR3 runs to 14 residues.

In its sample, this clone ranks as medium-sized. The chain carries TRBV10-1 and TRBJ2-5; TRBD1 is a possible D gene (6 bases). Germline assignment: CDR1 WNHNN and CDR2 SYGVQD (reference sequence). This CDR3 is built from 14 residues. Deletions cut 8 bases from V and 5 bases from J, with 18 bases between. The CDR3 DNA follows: TGCGCCAGCGGCCAGGGGCGCGAGGTGGAGACCCAGTACTTC. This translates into CASGQGREVETQYF.

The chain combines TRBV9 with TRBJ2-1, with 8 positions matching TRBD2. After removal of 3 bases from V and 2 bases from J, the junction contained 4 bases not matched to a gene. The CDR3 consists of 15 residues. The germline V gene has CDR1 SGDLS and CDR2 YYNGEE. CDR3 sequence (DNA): TGTGCCAGCAGCGGGACGGGGGGGCCCTACAATGAGCAGTTCTTC. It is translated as CASSGTGGPYNEQFF.

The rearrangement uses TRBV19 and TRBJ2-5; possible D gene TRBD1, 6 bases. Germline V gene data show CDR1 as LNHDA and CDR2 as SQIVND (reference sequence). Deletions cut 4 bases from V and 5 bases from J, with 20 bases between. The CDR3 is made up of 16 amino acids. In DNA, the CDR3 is TGTGCCAGTAGTAGGGGGCCTACTACCCTGGGGGAGACCCAGTACTTC. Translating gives CASSRGPTTLGETQYF.

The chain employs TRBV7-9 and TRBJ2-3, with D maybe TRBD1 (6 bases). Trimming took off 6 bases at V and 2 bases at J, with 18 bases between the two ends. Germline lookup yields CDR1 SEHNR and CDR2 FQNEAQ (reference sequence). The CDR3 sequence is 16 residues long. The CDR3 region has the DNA TGTGCCAGCAGTACCCAGACAGGAGACTACACAGATACGCAGTATTTT. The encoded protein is CASSTQTGDYTDTQYF.

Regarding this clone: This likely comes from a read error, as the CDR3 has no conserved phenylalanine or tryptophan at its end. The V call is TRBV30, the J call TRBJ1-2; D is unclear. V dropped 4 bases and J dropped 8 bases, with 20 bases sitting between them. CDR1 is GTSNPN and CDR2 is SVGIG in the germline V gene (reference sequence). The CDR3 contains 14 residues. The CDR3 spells CAWTHPPGWEGYTL. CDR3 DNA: TGTGCCTGGACCCATCCCCCGGGTTGGGAGGGCTACACCCTC.

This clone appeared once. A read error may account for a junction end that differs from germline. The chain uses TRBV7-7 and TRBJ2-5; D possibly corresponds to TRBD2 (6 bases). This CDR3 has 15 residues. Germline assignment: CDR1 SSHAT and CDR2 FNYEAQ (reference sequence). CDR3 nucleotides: TGTGCTAGCAGCCGAGGGAGGCAGGGCGGCGGGACCCAGTACTTC. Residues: CASSRGRQGGGTQYF.

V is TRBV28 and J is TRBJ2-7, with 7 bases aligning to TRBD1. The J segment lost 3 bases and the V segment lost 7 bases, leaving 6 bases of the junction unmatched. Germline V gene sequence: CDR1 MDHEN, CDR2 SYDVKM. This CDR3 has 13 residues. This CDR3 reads CASIHRDSYEQYF. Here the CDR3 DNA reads TGTGCCAGCATCCACCGGGACAGCTACGAGCAGTACTTC.

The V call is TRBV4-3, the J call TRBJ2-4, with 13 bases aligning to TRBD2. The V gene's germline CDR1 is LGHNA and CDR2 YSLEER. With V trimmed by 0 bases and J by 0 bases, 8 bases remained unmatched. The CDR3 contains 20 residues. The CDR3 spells CASSQDAGTSGALAKNIQYF. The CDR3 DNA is TGCGCCAGCAGCCAAGATGCGGGGACTAGCGGGGCCCTAGCCAAAAACATTCAGTACTTC.

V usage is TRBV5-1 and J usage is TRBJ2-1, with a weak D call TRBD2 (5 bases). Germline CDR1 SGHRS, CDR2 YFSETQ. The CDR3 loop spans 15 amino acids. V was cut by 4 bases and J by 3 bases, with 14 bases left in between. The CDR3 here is CASSLEGLLYNEQFF. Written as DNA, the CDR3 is TGCGCCAGCAGCCTTGAGGGATTGCTCTACAATGAGCAGTTCTTC. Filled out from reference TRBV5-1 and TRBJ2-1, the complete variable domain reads KAGVTQTPRYLIKTRGQQVTLSCSPISGHRSVSWYQQTPGQGLQFLFEYFSETQRNKGNFPGRFSGRQFSNSRSEMNVSTLELGDSALYLCASSLEGLLYNEQFFGPGTRLTVL.